Listed below are T cell receptor beta chains from one sample, sequenced in a study of radiotherapy plus CTLA-4 blockade in lung cancer. The assay was immunoSEQ multiplex PCR, and TCRdb's table has in-frame clones only and misses some. The table includes about 95,000 clones, roughly 85% detected once. The specimen comprised peripheral blood, sampled from a patient treated with radiotherapy plus ipilimumab. The origin of the receptors is a human donor with non-small cell lung cancer who had stable disease on radiotherapy plus ipilimumab. The CDR3 runs from the conserved cysteine through the conserved F or W. A D gene is named only where the DNA matches it firmly. Not every row has a clone size; where given, it reads once, few, many or a size class.

v_gene: TRBV27; abundance: NA; d_gene: NA; j_gene: TRBJ1-2; CDR3nt: TGTGCCAGCAGTTCCCGGGCTCTATATGGCTACACCTTC; CDR3aa: CASSSRALYGYTF
v_gene: TRBV7-8; abundance: NA; d_gene: NA; j_gene: TRBJ1-2; CDR3nt: TGTGCCAGCAGCCTCAACGACTATGGTTACACCTTC; CDR3aa: CASSLNDYGYTF
v_gene: TRBV30; abundance: NA; d_gene: NA; j_gene: TRBJ2-1; CDR3nt: TGTGCCTGGAGATTCCGGACACTTCTCAATGAGCAGTTCTTC; CDR3aa: CAWRFRTLLNEQFF
v_gene: TRBV7-9; abundance: NA; d_gene: NA; j_gene: TRBJ2-5; CDR3nt: TGTGCCAGCAGCCCCCGAGGAGGGGGCCAAGAGACCCAGTACTTC; CDR3aa: CASSPRGGGQETQYF
v_gene: TRBV28; abundance: NA; d_gene: NA; j_gene: TRBJ2-5; CDR3nt: TGTGCCAGCATCATCGGCGGGGGCTCAGGCCCTGAGACCCAGTACTTC; CDR3aa: CASIIGGGSGPETQYF
v_gene: TRBV9; abundance: few; d_gene: TRBD1; j_gene: TRBJ1-6; CDR3nt: TGTGCCAGCAGCGTAGGACAGGGGGATTCACCCCTCCACTTT; CDR3aa: CASSVGQGDSPLHF
v_gene: TRBV5-1; abundance: NA; d_gene: NA; j_gene: TRBJ2-7; CDR3nt: TGCGCCAGCAGCACTCCCCAGGGCTACGAGCAGTACTTC; CDR3aa: CASSTPQGYEQYF
v_gene: TRBV5-1; abundance: NA; d_gene: TRBD1; j_gene: TRBJ2-7; CDR3nt: TGCGCCAGCAGCTGGACAGGGGGCTACGAGCAGTACTTC; CDR3aa: CASSWTGGYEQYF
v_gene: TRBV7-3; abundance: NA; d_gene: NA; j_gene: TRBJ1-2; CDR3nt: TGTGCCAGCAGCGAAGGGACTAACTATGGCTACACCTTC; CDR3aa: CASSEGTNYGYTF
v_gene: TRBV7-9; abundance: NA; d_gene: TRBD1; j_gene: TRBJ1-2; CDR3nt: TGTGCCAGCAGTTCGGGACAGGCCTATGGCTACACCTTC; CDR3aa: CASSSGQAYGYTF
v_gene: TRBV2; abundance: NA; d_gene: NA; j_gene: TRBJ1-5; CDR3nt: TGTGCCAGCACCTATTATAGCAATCAGCCCCAGCATTTT; CDR3aa: CASTYYSNQPQHF
v_gene: TRBV10-2; abundance: few; d_gene: NA; j_gene: TRBJ2-1; CDR3nt: TGCGCCAGCAGTGAATGGCGGAGCTCCTACAATGAGCAGTTCTTC; CDR3aa: CASSEWRSSYNEQFF
v_gene: TRBV4-2; abundance: NA; d_gene: NA; j_gene: TRBJ2-5; CDR3nt: TGTGCCAGCAGCCTGACAGCCCAAGAGACCCAGTACTTC; CDR3aa: CASSLTAQETQYF
v_gene: TRBV6-5; abundance: NA; d_gene: NA; j_gene: TRBJ2-7; CDR3nt: TGTGCCAGCATGGCCGGGTACAAGCAGTACTTC; CDR3aa: CASMAGYKQYF
v_gene: TRBV5-1; abundance: few; d_gene: NA; j_gene: TRBJ2-1; CDR3nt: TGCGCCAGCATGGGGAACGGCGATGAGCAGTTCTTC; CDR3aa: CASMGNGDEQFF
v_gene: TRBV5-4; abundance: NA; d_gene: TRBD1; j_gene: TRBJ1-1; CDR3nt: TGTGCCAGCAGTGAGGGGGCTAAGAAAGGGAACACTGAAGCTTTCTTT; CDR3aa: CASSEGAKKGNTEAFF
v_gene: TRBV25-1; abundance: NA; d_gene: NA; j_gene: TRBJ2-3; CDR3nt: TGTGCCAGCAGTGCTCAGCGCATGGTCGGTGGGGATACGCAGTATTTT; CDR3aa: CASSAQRMVGGDTQYF
v_gene: TRBV10-2; abundance: NA; d_gene: NA; j_gene: TRBJ1-5; CDR3nt: TGCGCCAGCAGTGAGCAGGGAGGACAGCCCCAGCATTTT; CDR3aa: CASSEQGGQPQHF
v_gene: TRBV6-6; abundance: NA; d_gene: TRBD1; j_gene: TRBJ2-7; CDR3nt: TGTGCCAGCAGTTACTCCCAGGGGGCGGGCTACGAGCAGTACTTC; CDR3aa: CASSYSQGAGYEQYF
v_gene: TRBV7-3; abundance: NA; d_gene: NA; j_gene: TRBJ1-1; CDR3nt: TGTGCCAGCAGCTTACAGGGTGGGAACACTGAAGCTTTCTTT; CDR3aa: CASSLQGGNTEAFF
v_gene: TRBV5-8; abundance: NA; d_gene: TRBD2; j_gene: TRBJ2-1; CDR3nt: TGTGCCAGCAGGATTAGCGGGTTTATCTACAATGAGCAGTTCTTC; CDR3aa: CASRISGFIYNEQFF
v_gene: TRBV30; abundance: NA; d_gene: NA; j_gene: TRBJ2-2; CDR3nt: TGTGCCGGGGGGGGGCGGACCAGGTCCGGGGAGCTGTTTTTT; CDR3aa: CAGGGRTRSGELFF
v_gene: TRBV11-2; abundance: NA; d_gene: NA; j_gene: TRBJ1-1; CDR3nt: TGTGCCAGCAGCTTGGGGTTACGAGGGCCTGAAGCTTTCTTT; CDR3aa: CASSLGLRGPEAFF
v_gene: TRBV7-7; abundance: NA; d_gene: NA; j_gene: TRBJ2-1; CDR3nt: TGTGCCAGCAGCTTAGGAGTCACAGGGTACAATGAGCAGTTCTTC; CDR3aa: CASSLGVTGYNEQFF
v_gene: TRBV18; abundance: NA; d_gene: NA; j_gene: TRBJ2-7; CDR3nt: TGTGCCAGCTCACCACCAGACAGATACTTCTACGGGCAGTACTTC; CDR3aa: CASSPPDRYFYGQYF
v_gene: TRBV4-1; abundance: NA; d_gene: NA; j_gene: TRBJ1-3; CDR3nt: TGCGCCAGCAGCCAAGATGAACGCGTAGGTGGAGCTGGAAACACCATATATTTT; CDR3aa: CASSQDERVGGAGNTIYF
v_gene: TRBV11-3; abundance: NA; d_gene: NA; j_gene: TRBJ2-3; CDR3nt: TGTGCCAGCAGCTCCCTTGGCAACACAGATACGCAGTATTTT; CDR3aa: CASSSLGNTDTQYF
v_gene: TRBV7-9; abundance: once; d_gene: NA; j_gene: TRBJ1-1; CDR3nt: TGTGCCAGCAGCCTACCCCGAGGGGCAGTGTTGAACACTGAAGCTTTCTTT; CDR3aa: CASSLPRGAVLNTEAFF
v_gene: TRBV5-4; abundance: few; d_gene: TRBD1; j_gene: TRBJ1-2; CDR3nt: TGTGCCAGCAGCTTGACAGGGGGGAACTATGGCTACACCTTC; CDR3aa: CASSLTGGNYGYTF